Each of the 23 T cell receptor beta chains below was sequenced from the same sample in a study of PD-1 and CTLA-4 blockade in melanoma (dated by TCRdb to the early 2020s). Receptor libraries were prepared by the immunoSEQ multiplex PCR assay. This immuneACCESS table, as held by TCRdb, lists in-frame sequences with V and J called but not all clones. Of the missing ones, under half trace to an unresolved V gene in checked studies; the others have no known cause. Here the sample has fewer than 20,000 clones; about 69% occur a single time. Approximately 16% of the sample goes to the ten largest clones. The starting material was CD8+ T cells from peripheral blood, obtained before anti-PD-1 treatment. These TCRs come from a human donor with melanoma.

This clone was counted between two and nine times. This sequence joins TRBV29-1 and TRBJ1-1, with D perhaps TRBD1 (6 bases). CDR1 is SQVTM and CDR2 is ANQGSEA in the germline V gene. There are 17 residues in the CDR3. Trimming took 4 bases from V and 3 from J, leaving 24 bases between them. The CDR3 DNA is TGCAGCGTTGCAAGAGCGAGTCCGGGGGCGGGGGACACTGAAGCTTTCTTT. Translating it yields CSVARASPGAGDTEAFF.

The chain recombines TRBV29-1 with TRBJ2-7; 13 positions match TRBD2. Germline lookup yields CDR1 SQVTM and CDR2 ANQGSEA. CDR3 length: 14 amino acids. V gave up 4 bases and J gave up 5 bases; unmatched junction bases: 5. CDR3 in DNA: TGCAGCGTTGCGGGACTAGCGGGACCTGACGAGCAGTACTTC. It codes for CSVAGLAGPDEQYF.

J is TRBJ1-5 and V is TRBV7-9; D is perhaps TRBD1 (5 bases). In germline, CDR1 is SEHNR, CDR2 FQNEAQ (reference sequence). The CDR3 consists of 13 residues. Trimming removed 1 base at V and 6 bases at J, with 7 bases between. CDR3 residues: CASSLEGSQPQHF. The CDR3 DNA is TGTGCCAGCAGCTTAGAGGGGTCTCAGCCCCAGCATTTT.

The chain's CDR3 is CASSPYRGYEQYF. The CDR3 bases are TGTGCCAGCAGCCCCTACAGGGGATACGAGCAGTACTTC. The gene calls are TRBV5-4 and TRBJ2-7; 7 nucleotides match TRBD1. The CDR3 sequence is 13 residues long. Trimming cost V 4 bases and J 4 bases; bases outside gene matches: 5. Germline CDR1 reads SGHNT; CDR2 reads YYREEE (reference sequence).

The chain carries TRBV10-1 and TRBJ2-7; D might be TRBD1 or TRBD2, each matching 5 bases. The germline V and J ends were trimmed by 6 bases and 0 bases, with 30 bases remaining between them. The CDR3 has 20 residues. Germline CDR1 WNHNN, CDR2 SYGVQD (reference sequence). The CDR3 here is CASRHPQWGPRTRSSYEQYF. The CDR3 DNA is TGCGCCAGCAGACACCCCCAGTGGGGACCCAGGACAAGGAGCTCCTACGAGCAGTACTTC.

V and J are TRBV5-4 and TRBJ2-1; 9 bases match TRBD2. The CDR3 covers 15 residues. V gave up 0 bases and J gave up 9 bases; unmatched junction bases: 7. Per germline, CDR1 SGHNT and CDR2 YYREEE (reference sequence). CDR3 bases: TGTGCCAGCAGCTTGGGACTAGCGGATACAACTGAGCAGTTCTTC. Protein product: CASSLGLADTTEQFF.

Here the CDR3 DNA reads TGTGCCAGCAGCCAAAAGGGGTTGGCTGAAGCTTTCTTT. Protein product: CASSQKGLAEAFF. This sequence joins TRBV11-2 and TRBJ1-1; tentative D call: TRBD1 (5 bases). The V gene's germline CDR1 is SGHAT and CDR2 FQNNGV. V lost 5 bases, J lost 6 bases, and 13 bases lay in between. This CDR3 contains 13 residues.

The chain employs TRBV7-6 and TRBJ1-5, with 7 bases that match TRBD1. The V segment lost 5 bases and the J segment 5 bases; nucleotides outside the gene matches: 15. The CDR3 contains 17 residues. Germline V lookup: CDR1 SGHVS, CDR2 FNYEAQ. Here the CDR3 reads CASSPYRGSRRDQPQHF. The DNA for the CDR3 is TGTGCCAGCAGCCCGTACAGGGGAAGTCGCAGGGATCAGCCCCAGCATTTT.

The chain couples TRBV7-9 to TRBJ2-7; TRBD2 matches 7 bases. The CDR3 spans 15 residues. Germline assignment: CDR1 SEHNR and CDR2 FQNEAQ (reference sequence). Trimming cost V 5 bases and J 3 bases; bases outside gene matches: 10. The CDR3 spells CASSRPAGVDYEQYF. The CDR3 DNA sequence: TGTGCCAGCAGCCGTCCCGCGGGGGTTGACTACGAGCAGTACTTC.

The chain links TRBV7-9 to TRBJ2-7, with D unclear. Trimming shortened V by 5 bases and J by 2 bases, and 13 bases separated the two germline ends. The CDR3 consists of 14 residues. Germline CDR1 SEHNR, CDR2 FQNEAQ (reference sequence). Here the CDR3 DNA reads TGTGCCAGCAGCGTTGCCACCGGACCCTACGAGCAGTACTTC. It encodes CASSVATGPYEQYF.

The rearrangement links TRBV5-1 to TRBJ1-4; a possible D gene is TRBD1 (6 bases). Germline V gives CDR1 SGHRS, CDR2 YFSETQ. CDR3 length equals 16 residues. The V gene lost 3 bases and the J gene lost 0 bases, with 12 bases spanning the gap. In nucleotides, the CDR3 is TGCGCCAGCAGCTACGCGACAGGAGCAACTAATGAAAAACTGTTTTTT. Protein: CASSYATGATNEKLFF.

This clone came up once. The rearrangement links TRBV20-1 to TRBJ2-1; D gene uncertain. The germline V and J ends were trimmed by 3 bases and 6 bases, with 6 bases remaining between them. Germline-derived CDR1 and CDR2 are DFQATT and SNEGSKA (reference sequence). This CDR3 comprises 11 residues. The CDR3 protein is CSASISNEQFF. The CDR3 DNA follows: TGCAGTGCTAGTATCTCCAATGAGCAGTTCTTC.

J is TRBJ1-6 and V is TRBV19; D is undetermined. In germline, CDR1 is LNHDA, CDR2 SQIVND (reference sequence). The length of the CDR3 is 12 residues. The germline V and J ends were trimmed by 4 bases and 4 bases, with 2 bases remaining between them. CDR3 loop: CASSRYNSPLHF. The CDR3 region has the DNA TGTGCCAGTAGTAGGTATAATTCACCCCTCCACTTT.

The V and J genes are TRBV13 and TRBJ2-5, with 7 nucleotides matching TRBD2. This CDR3 has 15 residues. The V gene's germline CDR1 is PRHDT and CDR2 FYEKMQ (reference sequence). With 4 bases clipped from V and 5 bases from J, the junction kept 10 bases outside the gene matches. The CDR3 DNA reads TGTGCCAGCAGCTCCGAGGGCCTAGCGGTGGAGACCCAGTACTTC. Protein: CASSSEGLAVETQYF.

The V call is TRBV6-5, the J call TRBJ1-6; weak D call: TRBD1 (5 bases). Trimming took 3 bases from V and 5 from J, leaving 11 bases between them. Per the germline V gene, CDR1 is MNHEY and CDR2 is SVGAGI. The CDR3 runs to 15 residues. In DNA form, the CDR3 reads TGTGCCAGCAGTTATGACAGATTAGATAATTCACCCCTCCACTTT. It codes for CASSYDRLDNSPLHF.

V gene TRBV10-3 combines with J gene TRBJ2-6, with 7 bases identical to TRBD1. The germline V gene has CDR1 ENHRY and CDR2 SYGVKD. The junction had 4 bases not matched to a gene; V was cut back by 3 bases and J by 2 bases. This CDR3 has 16 amino acids. This CDR3 is CAISDVTGAGANVLTF. CDR3 nucleotides: TGTGCCATCAGTGACGTCACAGGGGCTGGGGCCAACGTCCTGACTTTC.

V gene TRBV4-1 combines with J gene TRBJ2-5, with a tentative D call TRBD2 (6 bases). The CDR3 extends over 14 amino acids. Looked up from germline, CDR1 is MGHRA and CDR2 is YSYEKL. Trimming removed 1 base at V and 5 bases at J, with 11 bases between. The CDR3 loop reads CASSQVGGVETQYF. CDR3 DNA: TGCGCCAGCAGCCAAGTAGGAGGGGTGGAGACCCAGTACTTC.

This rearrangement joins TRBV24-1 to TRBJ1-2; 8 bases agree with TRBD1. CDR3 length: 14 amino acids. J gave up 5 bases and V 7 bases, and 8 bases lay outside the gene matches. Germline V lookup: CDR1 KGHDR, CDR2 SFDVKD. CDR3 in DNA: TGTGCCACCAGCTCGACAGGGGCGGAATATGGCTACACCTTC. Its translation: CATSSTGAEYGYTF.

This chain uses TRBV30 with TRBJ2-7, with 7 bases lining up with TRBD1. The CDR3 is 13 amino acids. CDR1 and CDR2 from the germline V gene are GTSNPN and SVGIG (reference sequence). The V segment lost 5 bases and the J segment 0 bases; nucleotides outside the gene matches: 4. Here the CDR3 DNA reads TGTGCCTGGGCCCGGGACAGCTCCTACGAGCAGTACTTC. As protein: CAWARDSSYEQYF.

The chain has TRBV4-1 and TRBJ1-1; D perhaps matches TRBD1 (5 bases). The ends were cut back, 1 base at V and 5 bases at J, with 11 bases in the middle. This CDR3 contains 14 residues. The germline gives CDR1 MGHRA, CDR2 YSYEKL. CDR3 in DNA: TGCGCCAGCAGCCAAGGTGGGGAGGGGACTGAAGCTTTCTTT. It specifies CASSQGGEGTEAFF.

The V call is TRBV7-6, the J call TRBJ2-2, with 14 bases fitting TRBD2. CDR3 length: 20 amino acids. Germline V CDR1 and CDR2: SGHVS, FNYEAQ. The V and J ends lost 1 base and 3 bases, in that order; junction bases with no gene match: 10. CDR3 amino acids: CASSLDGGTSGGVDTGELFF. The CDR3, as DNA: TGTGCCAGCAGCTTAGACGGTGGGACTAGCGGGGGCGTGGACACCGGGGAGCTGTTTTTT.

The rearrangement links TRBV12-3 or TRBV12-4 to TRBJ1-1; D is ambiguous. The CDR3 loop spans 13 amino acids. V lost 6 bases to trimming and J lost 1 base, with 9 bases between them. CDR3 DNA: TGTGCCAGCAGCATTACAGAGAACACTGAAGCTTTCTTT. It is translated as CASSITENTEAFF.

The chain uses TRBV7-6 and TRBJ2-3; 10 bases align to TRBD2. The CDR3 sequence is 16 residues long. Germline V gene data show CDR1 as SGHVS and CDR2 as FNYEAQ. V lost 2 bases to trimming and J lost 5 bases; unmatched junction nucleotides: 7. The CDR3 reads CASSLLGSGRKDTQYF. The CDR3, as DNA: TGTGCCAGCAGCTTACTCGGTAGCGGGAGGAAAGATACGCAGTATTTT.